This is a list of T cell receptor beta chains from one sample in a study of blood T cell repertoires in COVID-19. Here immunoSEQ multiplex PCR was the method, and the copy in TCRdb shows in-frame clones only, minus some. The sample yields about 270,000 clones, 86% seen once. The sequencing sample was made of peripheral blood. These receptors all stem from a man aged 40-49 years who had recovered from COVID-19. The CDR3 runs from the conserved cysteine through the conserved F or W. A D gene is named only where the DNA matches it firmly. Expanded clones are given a class, and other clones once, few, many or no size at all.

abundance	v_gene	d_gene	j_gene	CDR3aa	CDR3nt
-	TRBV7-2	TRBD2	TRBJ2-1	CASSLIVGGPFNEQFF	TGTGCCAGCAGCTTAATCGTGGGAGGGCCCTTTAATGAGCAGTTCTTC
-	TRBV27	-	TRBJ1-2	CASSLQWQGNYGYTF	TGTGCCAGCAGTTTACAATGGCAGGGGAACTATGGCTACACCTTC
-	TRBV13	TRBD1	TRBJ2-7	CASSPRQGPYEQYF	TGTGCCAGCAGCCCCAGACAGGGTCCCTACGAGCAGTACTTC
few	TRBV6-5	TRBD1	TRBJ1-2	CASSSDRGDYGYTF	TGTGCCAGCAGCTCGGACAGGGGGGACTATGGCTACACCTTC
once	TRBV6-7	-	TRBJ2-1	CARGPGHTPSSYNEQFF	TGTGCCAGGGGTCCGGGACACACTCCCAGCTCCTACAATGAGCAGTTCTTC
few	TRBV6-5	TRBD1	TRBJ1-3	CASSFQQGIAIYF	TGTGCCAGCAGTTTCCAACAGGGGATTGCCATATATTTT
-	TRBV19	-	TRBJ1-2	CASSIAGLYGYTF	TGTGCCAGTAGTATTGCAGGGCTCTATGGCTACACCTTC
-	TRBV3-1/TRBV3-2	-	TRBJ2-1	CASSQERSEGNEQFF	TGTGCCAGCAGCCAAGAACGATCGGAGGGAAATGAGCAGTTCTTC
-	TRBV7-6	-	TRBJ2-7	CASSLRGDLLYEQYF	TGTGCCAGCAGCCTCCGCGGGGATCTGCTGTACGAGCAGTACTTC
-	TRBV7-9	-	TRBJ1-5	CASSLAGTNQPQHF	TGTGCCAGCAGCTTAGCGGGGACTAATCAGCCCCAGCATTTT
-	TRBV7-9	-	TRBJ2-2	CASSFLSGGGHTGELFF	TGTGCCAGCAGTTTCCTGTCGGGGGGCGGACACACCGGGGAGCTGTTTTTT
-	TRBV7-2	-	TRBJ2-7	CASSSMSGTYEQYF	TGTGCCAGCAGCTCTATGTCGGGGACCTACGAGCAGTACTTC
-	TRBV9	TRBD1	TRBJ2-7	CASSPRDRGSVEQYF	TGTGCCAGCAGCCCGCGGGACAGGGGTTCGGTGGAGCAGTACTTC
-	TRBV11-2	-	TRBJ2-1	CASSSELYNEQFF	TGTGCCAGCAGCTCCGAACTATACAATGAGCAGTTCTTC
-	TRBV3-1/TRBV3-2	-	TRBJ2-2	CASSHSGGELFF	TGTGCCAGCAGCCATTCGGGGGGGGAGCTGTTTTTT
-	TRBV11-2	TRBD1	TRBJ1-1	CASSLTQGVRTEAFF	TGTGCCAGCAGCTTGACTCAGGGGGTACGGACTGAAGCTTTCTTT
-	TRBV4-3	TRBD1	TRBJ2-7	CASSQDWGQGNEQYF	TGCGCCAGCAGCCAAGATTGGGGACAGGGTAACGAGCAGTACTTC
-	TRBV5-4	TRBD1	TRBJ2-7	CASSSGNRGPGRSYEQYF	TGTGCCAGCAGCTCAGGTAACAGGGGTCCAGGGCGCTCCTACGAGCAGTACTTC
-	TRBV7-9	-	TRBJ1-2	CASSLDSGDGDGYTF	TGTGCCAGCAGCTTAGATTCAGGGGACGGTGATGGCTACACCTTC
-	TRBV7-2	-	TRBJ2-1	CASSREGGRNNEQFF	TGTGCCAGCAGCCGGGAAGGTGGCAGAAACAATGAGCAGTTCTTC
-	TRBV3-1/TRBV3-2	TRBD2	TRBJ2-1	CAKHYSGKSSYNEQFF	TGTGCCAAACATTATAGCGGGAAAAGCTCCTACAATGAGCAGTTCTTC
-	TRBV19	TRBD1	TRBJ2-3	CASSIIGGRGTDTQYF	TGTGCCAGTAGTATAATAGGGGGCAGGGGCACAGATACGCAGTATTTT
-	TRBV30	-	TRBJ1-2	CAWNSGETGSYGYTF	TGTGCCTGGAACTCCGGGGAGACAGGATCCTATGGCTACACCTTC
few	TRBV18	-	TRBJ2-7	CASSPLASYEQYF	TGTGCCAGCTCACCCCTAGCTTCCTACGAGCAGTACTTC
-	TRBV5-1	TRBD1	TRBJ1-3	CASSLTSGGAYTIYF	TGCGCCAGCAGCTTGACCTCAGGGGGCGCGTACACCATATATTTT
-	TRBV4-1	TRBD2	TRBJ2-1	CASRANLGLGNEQFF	TGCGCCAGCAGGGCAAATCTCGGACTAGGCAATGAGCAGTTCTTC
few	TRBV19	-	TRBJ1-5	CASSMVGGTVNQPQHF	TGTGCCAGTAGTATGGTCGGAGGGACGGTCAATCAGCCCCAGCATTTT
few	TRBV2	TRBD2	TRBJ2-1	CASDGVWLAGDNEQFF	TGTGCCAGCGATGGGGTTTGGCTAGCGGGGGACAATGAGCAGTTCTTC
-	TRBV29-1	TRBD1	TRBJ1-1	CSVDLLGQGTEAFF	TGCAGCGTTGACCTCTTGGGACAGGGTACTGAAGCTTTCTTT
-	TRBV27	TRBD2	TRBJ2-5	CASSLLGLAVEETQYF	TGTGCCAGCAGTTTATTAGGACTAGCGGTAGAAGAGACCCAGTACTTC
-	TRBV30	TRBD1	TRBJ1-2	CACSGGNYGYTF	TGTGCCTGTTCAGGGGGGAACTATGGCTACACCTTC
-	TRBV5-8	TRBD1	TRBJ1-1	CASSQTGGTEAFF	TGTGCCAGCAGCCAGACAGGGGGCACTGAAGCTTTCTTT
-	TRBV19	-	TRBJ2-7	CASSSKQGFSYEQYF	TGTGCCAGTAGTTCCAAACAGGGATTCTCCTACGAGCAGTACTTC
-	TRBV20-1	-	TRBJ2-5	CSLGGETQYF	TGCAGTCTAGGGGGTGAGACCCAGTACTTC
-	TRBV24-1	-	TRBJ2-5	CATRGQNQETQYF	TGTGCCACCAGAGGACAGAACCAAGAGACCCAGTACTTC
-	TRBV5-4	TRBD2	TRBJ2-7	CASSLGTSGSLSYEQYF	TGTGCCAGCAGCTTGGGGACTAGCGGGAGTCTTTCCTACGAGCAGTACTTC
-	TRBV11-2	TRBD2	TRBJ2-7	CASSLPLAGEQYF	TGTGCCAGCAGCTTACCCCTAGCGGGGGAGCAGTACTTC
-	TRBV29-1	-	TRBJ2-5	CSVIQVNRAGETQYF	TGCAGCGTCATACAGGTTAATCGGGCAGGAGAGACCCAGTACTTC
-	TRBV24-1	-	TRBJ2-7	CATSDFVDRQTYEQYF	TGTGCCACCAGTGATTTCGTCGACAGGCAGACCTACGAGCAGTACTTC
-	TRBV5-3	TRBD1	TRBJ1-2	CARSLDYDRVNYGYTF	TGTGCCAGAAGCCTCGATTACGACAGGGTAAACTATGGCTACACCTTC
-	TRBV6-5	-	TRBJ2-1	CASSYSASLVFF	TGTGCCAGCAGTTACTCAGCGTCCCTGGTGTTCTTC
once	TRBV11-3	-	TRBJ2-7	CASSPTGAHYEQYF	TGTGCCAGCAGCCCTACTGGGGCCCACTACGAGCAGTACTTC
-	TRBV6-5	-	TRBJ2-1	CASSHSEGNEQFF	TGTGCCAGCAGCCACTCGGAGGGCAATGAGCAGTTCTTC
-	TRBV11-2	TRBD1	TRBJ1-1	CASTGSDRGLQVNTEAFF	TGTGCCAGCACCGGATCGGACAGGGGGCTTCAAGTGAACACTGAAGCTTTCTTT
-	TRBV23-1	-	TRBJ2-3	CASSQPGLSTDTQYF	TGCGCCAGCAGTCAGCCCGGACTTAGCACAGATACGCAGTATTTT
-	TRBV27	TRBD1	TRBJ1-6	CASSYYRGNYNSPLHF	TGTGCCAGCAGTTATTACAGGGGAAACTATAATTCACCCCTCCACTTT
-	TRBV27	TRBD1	TRBJ1-2	CASSWAGQGGYGYTF	TGTGCCAGCAGTTGGGCTGGACAGGGAGGCTATGGCTACACCTTC
-	TRBV7-8	TRBD2	TRBJ2-5	CASSPGRVETQYF	TGTGCCAGCAGCCCTGGGAGGGTCGAGACCCAGTACTTC